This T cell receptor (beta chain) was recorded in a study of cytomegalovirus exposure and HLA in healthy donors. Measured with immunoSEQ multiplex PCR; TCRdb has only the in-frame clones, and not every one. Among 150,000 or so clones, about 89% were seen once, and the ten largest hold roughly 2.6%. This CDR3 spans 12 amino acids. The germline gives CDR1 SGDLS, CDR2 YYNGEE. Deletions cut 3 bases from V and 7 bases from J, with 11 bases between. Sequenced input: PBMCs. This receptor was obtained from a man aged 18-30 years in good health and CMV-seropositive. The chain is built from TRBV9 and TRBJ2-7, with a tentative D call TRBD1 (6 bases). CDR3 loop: CASSGTRGEQYF. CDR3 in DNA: TGTGCCAGCAGCGGGACAAGGGGGGAGCAGTACTTC.